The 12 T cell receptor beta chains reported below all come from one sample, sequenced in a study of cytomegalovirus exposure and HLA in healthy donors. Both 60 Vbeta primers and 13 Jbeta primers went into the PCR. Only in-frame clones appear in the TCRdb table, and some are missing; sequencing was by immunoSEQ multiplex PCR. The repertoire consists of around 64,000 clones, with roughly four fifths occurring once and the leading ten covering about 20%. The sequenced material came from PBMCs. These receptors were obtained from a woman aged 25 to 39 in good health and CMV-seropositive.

The CDR3: CASSPEGYGYTF. The CDR3 DNA sequence: TGTGCCAGCAGTCCGGAGGGTTATGGCTACACCTTC. This chain connects TRBV25-1 to TRBJ1-2; the D is unclear. V was pared by 5 bases and J by 5 bases, with 9 bases between. From germline, CDR1 is MGHDK and CDR2 SYGVNS. The CDR3 covers 12 residues.

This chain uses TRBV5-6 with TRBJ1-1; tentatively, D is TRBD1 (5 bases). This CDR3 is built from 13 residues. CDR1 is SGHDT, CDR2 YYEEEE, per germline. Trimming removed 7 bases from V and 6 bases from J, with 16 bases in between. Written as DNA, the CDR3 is TGTGCCAGCGCCATGGGCGGGGGACCTGAAGCTTTCTTT. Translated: CASAMGGGPEAFF.

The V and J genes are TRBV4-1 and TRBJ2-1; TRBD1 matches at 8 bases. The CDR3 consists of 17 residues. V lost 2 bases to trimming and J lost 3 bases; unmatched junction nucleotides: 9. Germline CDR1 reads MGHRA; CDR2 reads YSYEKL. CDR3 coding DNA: TGCGCCAGCAGCCAAAAAAATCCCGGGACAGGCTACAATGAGCAGTTCTTC. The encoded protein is CASSQKNPGTGYNEQFF.

The CDR3 DNA sequence: TGCAGCGTGAAAACAGGGGTGCTGAATCAGCCCCAGCATTTT. Residues: CSVKTGVLNQPQHF. The V and J genes are TRBV29-1 and TRBJ1-5; the match to TRBD1 covers 7 bases. Germline V gene lookup returns CDR1 SQVTM and CDR2 ANQGSEA. Trimming cost V 6 bases and J 4 bases; bases outside gene matches: 9. This CDR3 has 14 residues.

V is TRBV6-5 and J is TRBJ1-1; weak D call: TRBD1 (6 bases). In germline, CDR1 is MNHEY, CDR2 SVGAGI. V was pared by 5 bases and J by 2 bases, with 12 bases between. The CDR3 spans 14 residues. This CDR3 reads CASSRRQANTEAFF. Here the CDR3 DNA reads TGTGCCAGCAGTCGGAGACAGGCAAACACTGAAGCTTTCTTT.

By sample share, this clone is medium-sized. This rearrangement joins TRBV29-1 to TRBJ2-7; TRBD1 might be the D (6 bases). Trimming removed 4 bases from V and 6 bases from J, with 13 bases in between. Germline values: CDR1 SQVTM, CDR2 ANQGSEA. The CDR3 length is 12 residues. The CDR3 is CSVVGARLEQYF. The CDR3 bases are TGCAGCGTTGTGGGGGCCCGACTCGAGCAGTACTTC.

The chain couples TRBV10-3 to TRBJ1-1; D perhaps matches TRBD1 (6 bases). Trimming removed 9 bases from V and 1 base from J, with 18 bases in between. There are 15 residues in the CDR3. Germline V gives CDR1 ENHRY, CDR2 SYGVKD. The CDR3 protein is CAIQGTISENTEAFF. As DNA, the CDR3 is TGTGCCATTCAAGGGACAATCTCGGAGAACACTGAAGCTTTCTTT.

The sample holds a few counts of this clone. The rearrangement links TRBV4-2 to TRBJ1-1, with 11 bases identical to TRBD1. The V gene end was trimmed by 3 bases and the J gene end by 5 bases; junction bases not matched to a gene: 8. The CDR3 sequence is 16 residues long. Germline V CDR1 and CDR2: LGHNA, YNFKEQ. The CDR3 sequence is CASSQMGQGVWTEAFF. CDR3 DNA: TGTGCCAGCAGCCAGATGGGACAGGGGGTGTGGACTGAAGCTTTCTTT.

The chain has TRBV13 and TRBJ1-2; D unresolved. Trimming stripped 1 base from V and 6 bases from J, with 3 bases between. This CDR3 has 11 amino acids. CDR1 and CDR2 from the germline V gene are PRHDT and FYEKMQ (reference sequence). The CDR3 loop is CASSLADGYTF. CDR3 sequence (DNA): TGTGCCAGCAGCTTAGCGGATGGCTACACCTTC.

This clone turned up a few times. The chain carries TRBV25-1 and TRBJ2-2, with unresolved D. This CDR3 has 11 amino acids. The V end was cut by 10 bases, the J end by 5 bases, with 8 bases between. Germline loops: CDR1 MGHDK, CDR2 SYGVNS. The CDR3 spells CATFNTGELFF. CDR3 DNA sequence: TGTGCCACCTTTAATACCGGGGAGCTGTTTTTT. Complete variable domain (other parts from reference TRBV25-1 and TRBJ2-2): EADIYQTPRYLVIGTGKKITLECSQTMGHDKMYWYQQDPGMELHLIHYSYGVNSTEKGDLSSESTVSRIRTEHFPLTLESARPSHTSQYLCATFNTGELFFGEGSRLTVL.

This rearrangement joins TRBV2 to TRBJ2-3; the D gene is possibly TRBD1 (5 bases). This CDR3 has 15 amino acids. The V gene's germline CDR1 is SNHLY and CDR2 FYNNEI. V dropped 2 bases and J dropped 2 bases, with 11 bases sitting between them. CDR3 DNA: TGTGCCAGCAGTGAATTCGGCAGGGACACAGATACGCAGTATTTT. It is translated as CASSEFGRDTDTQYF.

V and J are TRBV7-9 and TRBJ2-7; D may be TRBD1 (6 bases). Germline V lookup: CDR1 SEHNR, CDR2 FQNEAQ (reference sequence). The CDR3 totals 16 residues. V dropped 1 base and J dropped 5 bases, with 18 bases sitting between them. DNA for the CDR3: TGTGCCAGCAGCTTAGGCTCCGGTGAACAGGGTGACGAGCAGTACTTC. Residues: CASSLGSGEQGDEQYF.